This TCR beta chain appears in the sequencing data of a study of shared clonotypes between healthy human individuals. To note about this clone: Its antigen remains unknown. The same CDR3 arises from other DNA sequences in this sample as well.

In the study's own analysis: Junction-only sequences without quality scores came from ImmunoSEQ, so filtering differed. Profiled with immunoSEQ multiplex PCR; TCRdb holds only in-frame clones, not every one. Clonal size and the V and J genes are those of that table, whereas D and trimming came from the DNA. There are 2,500,000 or so clones in the sample; about 92% occur only once, and 0.14% lies in the top ten. Germline-derived CDR1 and CDR2 are SNHLY and FYNNEI. The CDR3 has 13 residues. Losses at the gene ends were 7 bases for V and 4 bases for J; bases not matched to a gene: 7. Study results and limitations: Tissue TCR repertoires likely differ from these blood-only repertoires.

This clonotype was sampled from a young man in good health. The chain links TRBV2 to TRBJ2-7, with 7 bases identical to TRBD1. The sequencing input was naive CD4+ T cells sorted from blood. The subset here: CD45RA+ positively selected. This CDR3 reads CASTRDRAYEQYF. DNA for the CDR3: TGTGCCAGCACCCGAGACAGGGCTTACGAGCAGTACTTC.